The source of this T cell receptor (beta chain) is a study of identical twins. The sample holds a few counts of this clonotype. Its antigen is still unknown. TCRdb used MiXCR to reprocess the 5' RACE reads, holding one entry per CDR3 protein. This sample has roughly 1,500,000 distinct CDR3 sequences, with about 32% found just once. Notes on the study in general: Beta clonotypes that were abundant in cord blood contained fewer insertions, a pattern absent from memory repertoires. Part of the zero-insertion signal could reflect confounding by invariant MAIT and iNKT cells. Excess sharing between twins was weaker in beta out-of-frame sequences.

The clonotype comes from a newborn girl in good health. Input material: cord blood.

The DNA of the CDR3 is TGTGCCAGCAGGGTAGCGGGAGCCAATGAGCAGTTCTTC. Translating gives CASRVAGANEQFF. The V call is TRBV12-3 or TRBV12-4, the J call TRBJ2-1; TRBD2 matches 9 bases. The CDR3 extends over 13 amino acids. J was trimmed by 6 bases and V by 6 bases; bases with no gene match: 3.